The 25 T cell receptor beta chains reported below all come from one sample, sequenced in a study of vaccination effects on CD4 cells after COVID-19. These receptors have no identified antigens. Assay used: immunoSEQ multiplex PCR; TCRdb lists only in-frame clones, some missing. The sample lists approximately 47,000 clones; about 70% were seen once. Culture proceeded for 10 days, and CD4+ T cells were then isolated. The material was CD4+ T cells from PBMCs cultured without peptide, obtained before COVID-19 vaccination. These TCRs come from a human donor who had a prior SARS-CoV-2 infection.

This clone turned up a few times. A junction boundary mismatches the germline segment, possibly from a read error. The gene calls are TRBV12-3 or TRBV12-4 and TRBJ1-1; 7 bases fit TRBD1. There are 13 residues in the CDR3. CDR3 protein: CASSLGTATEAFF. CDR3 DNA sequence: TGTGCCAGCAGCTTAGGGACAGCCACTGAAGCTTTCTTT.

This clone has only a few counts. The V call is TRBV3-1 (or the pseudogene TRBV3-2), the J call TRBJ1-2; 7 nucleotides align to TRBD1. Per germline, CDR1 LGHDT and CDR2 YNNKEL (reference sequence). CDR3 length: 12 amino acids. The junction had 4 bases not matched to a gene; V was cut back by 3 bases and J by 9 bases. CDR3 bases: TGTGCCAGCAGCCAGGGACAGCTTAGCTACACCTTC. Its translation: CASSQGQLSYTF.

This sequence joins TRBV20-1 and TRBJ1-5; the D is unclear. V lost 3 bases to trimming and J lost 3 bases, with 15 bases between them. Germline CDR1 DFQATT, CDR2 SNEGSKA (reference sequence). The length of the CDR3 is 15 residues. The CDR3 bases are TGCAGTGCTAGTCCCCTTTACGCCTCCAATCAGCCCCAGCATTTT. Protein product: CSASPLYASNQPQHF.

The chain links TRBV3-1 (or the pseudogene TRBV3-2) to TRBJ2-7; 7 bases map to TRBD1. This CDR3 is built from 14 residues. Per the germline V gene, CDR1 is LGHDT and CDR2 is YNNKEL (reference sequence). J was trimmed by 6 bases and V by 3 bases; bases with no gene match: 8. CDR3 residues: CASSQGTGEGEQYF. The CDR3 DNA follows: TGTGCCAGCAGCCAGGGAACAGGGGAAGGCGAGCAGTACTTC.

The chain is built from TRBV7-2 and TRBJ1-4, with TRBD1 matching 10 bases. CDR1 and CDR2 (germline): SGHTA, FQGNSA. With V trimmed by 5 bases and J by 7 bases, 7 bases remained unmatched. The CDR3 loop spans 15 amino acids. The chain's CDR3 is CASSPWTGGSEKLFF. In DNA form, the CDR3 reads TGTGCCAGCAGCCCCTGGACAGGGGGAAGTGAAAAACTGTTTTTT.

The chain's CDR3 is CASSAGLARGDTQYF. CDR3 nucleotide sequence: TGTGCCAGTAGTGCCGGTCTGGCCCGGGGAGATACGCAGTATTTT. V is TRBV19 and J is TRBJ2-3; a possible D gene is TRBD2 (5 bases). The CDR3 is 15 amino acids. CDR1 LNHDA and CDR2 SQIVND come from the germline V gene (reference sequence). Trimming took off 5 bases at V and 5 bases at J, with 17 bases between the two ends.

The chain combines TRBV5-1 with TRBJ2-1; D might be TRBD1 (5 bases). CDR3 size: 15 residues. V lost 4 bases and J 4 bases, leaving 15 bases between the germline ends. The germline V gene encodes CDR1 SGHRS and CDR2 YFSETQ. The CDR3 spells CASSTNPDTYNEQFF. CDR3 bases: TGCGCCAGCAGCACAAACCCGGACACGTACAATGAGCAGTTCTTC.

The genes are TRBV13 and TRBJ2-3, with 10 positions matching TRBD2. The V gene's germline CDR1 is PRHDT and CDR2 FYEKMQ (reference sequence). With V trimmed by 0 bases and J by 4 bases, 10 bases remained unmatched. The CDR3 contains 18 residues. The chain's CDR3 is CASSLGPVASGGADTQYF. Written as DNA, the CDR3 is TGTGCCAGCAGCTTAGGCCCTGTTGCTAGCGGGGGCGCAGATACGCAGTATTTT.

The rearrangement joins TRBV3-1 (or the pseudogene TRBV3-2) to TRBJ2-5; D may correspond to TRBD1 or TRBD2 (6 bases each). V was shortened by 1 base and J by 0 bases, with 12 bases between the two germline ends. The CDR3 sequence is 16 residues long. Germline CDR1 and CDR2: LGHDT and YNNKEL (reference sequence). CDR3 nucleotides: TGTGCCAGCAGCCAAGTTCGGGGGCTCTACCAAGAGACCCAGTACTTC. It is translated as CASSQVRGLYQETQYF.

The chain employs TRBV3-1 (or the pseudogene TRBV3-2) and TRBJ2-3, with TRBD1 as a possible D gene (6 bases). The CDR3 runs to 14 residues. The germline V and J ends were trimmed by 4 bases and 5 bases, with 13 bases remaining between them. Germline loops: CDR1 LGHDT, CDR2 YNNKEL (reference sequence). The DNA for the CDR3 is TGTGCCAGCAGCCCCCTTGGGGGCCGAGATACGCAGTATTTT. It is translated as CASSPLGGRDTQYF.

The chain links TRBV27 to TRBJ1-2, with a possible D match to TRBD1 (6 bases). Germline-derived CDR1 and CDR2 are MNHEY and SMNVEV (reference sequence). V lost 3 bases and J 2 bases, leaving 10 bases between the germline ends. The CDR3 sequence is 14 residues long. CDR3 DNA: TGTGCCAGCAGTTTTCAGGGGTCCAACTATGGCTACACCTTC. It codes for CASSFQGSNYGYTF.

V gene TRBV5-1 combines with J gene TRBJ1-2; D gene ambiguous. Germline V CDR1 and CDR2: SGHRS, YFSETQ. V was cut by 0 bases and J by 3 bases, with 9 bases left in between. The CDR3 totals 14 residues. The CDR3 bases are TGCGCCAGCAGCTTGGGGATCTCGGACTATGGCTACACCTTC. Its protein is CASSLGISDYGYTF.

This rearrangement joins TRBV7-2 to TRBJ1-1; D is undetermined. Trimming stripped 2 bases from V and 0 bases from J, with 10 bases between. This CDR3 comprises 15 residues. The germline V gene encodes CDR1 SGHTA and CDR2 FQGNSA. Written as DNA, the CDR3 is TGTGCCAGCAGCTTAATGGGATCCATGAACACTGAAGCTTTCTTT. This codes for CASSLMGSMNTEAFF.

V and J are TRBV6-2 or TRBV6-3 and TRBJ1-5, with TRBD1 identical over 9 bases. V dropped 5 bases and J dropped 0; count of bases not matched to a gene: 11. The CDR3 is 18 amino acids. Germline values: CDR1 MNHEY, CDR2 SVGEGT. The CDR3 loop is CASSVRQGETYSNQPQHF. The CDR3 nucleotides read TGTGCCAGCAGTGTTCGACAGGGGGAGACTTATAGCAATCAGCCCCAGCATTTT.

This sequence joins TRBV9 and TRBJ2-3; tentative D call: TRBD2 (6 bases). Per germline, CDR1 SGDLS and CDR2 YYNGEE. CDR3 size: 14 residues. Trimming removed 1 base at V and 6 bases at J, with 12 bases between. Here the CDR3 DNA reads TGTGCCAGCAGCGTAATAGCTAGCGTCGATACGCAGTATTTT. This encodes CASSVIASVDTQYF.

V is TRBV10-3 and J is TRBJ1-2; weak D call: TRBD1 (6 bases). The germline gives CDR1 ENHRY, CDR2 SYGVKD. CDR3 length equals 17 residues. Trimming stripped 10 bases from V and 0 bases from J, with 24 bases between. The CDR3 DNA reads as TGTGCCAGCGAGGGGGGAGGAACAGGGAAAGCTAACTATGGCTACACCTTC. It yields the protein CASEGGGTGKANYGYTF.

As DNA, the CDR3 is TGTGCCAGGAGCCTCCCGGTCGTCTGGGCCGGGGAGCTGTTTTTT. Its protein is CARSLPVVWAGELFF. V gene TRBV19 combines with J gene TRBJ2-2; no clear D gene. Trimming took off 9 bases at V and 6 bases at J, with 20 bases between the two ends. This CDR3 is built from 15 residues. CDR1 is LNHDA, CDR2 SQIVND, per germline (reference sequence).

The gene calls are TRBV27 and TRBJ2-7; D tentatively reads TRBD1 or TRBD2 (5 bases each). The length of the CDR3 is 16 residues. The V end was cut by 7 bases, the J end by 3 bases, with 22 bases between. Germline V gene lookup returns CDR1 MNHEY and CDR2 SMNVEV (reference sequence). The DNA of the CDR3 is TGTGCCAGCACCGTCCCCATGAGGGACCAACTCTACGAGCAGTACTTC. It yields the protein CASTVPMRDQLYEQYF.

This chain links TRBV5-6 with TRBJ2-5, with no clear D. The CDR3 sequence is 14 residues long. Germline V gives CDR1 SGHDT, CDR2 YYEEEE. Trimming removed 3 bases from V and 2 bases from J, with 11 bases in between. The CDR3 here is CASSSGPLQETQYF. Written as DNA, the CDR3 is TGTGCCAGCAGCTCCGGACCACTACAAGAGACCCAGTACTTC.

The chain employs TRBV7-9 and TRBJ2-7, with 7 bases identical to TRBD1. With V trimmed by 5 bases and J by 8 bases, 12 bases remained unmatched. Germline CDR1 and CDR2: SEHNR and FQNEAQ (reference sequence). The length of the CDR3 is 14 residues. This CDR3 is CASSLDRRLTKQYF. CDR3 in DNA: TGTGCCAGCAGCCTGGACAGGAGACTTACGAAGCAGTACTTC.

The rearrangement links TRBV7-9 to TRBJ1-1; TRBD1 agrees at 8 bases. Germline CDR1 is SEHNR and CDR2 is FQNEAQ (reference sequence). V lost 5 bases to trimming and J lost 0 bases; unmatched junction nucleotides: 5. The CDR3 totals 15 residues. Here the CDR3 DNA reads TGTGCCAGCAGCCAGGGGGCAAACTTGAACACTGAAGCTTTCTTT. Its protein product is CASSQGANLNTEAFF. The variable domain in full, with the rest retrieved from reference TRBV7-9 and TRBJ1-1, is DTGVSQNPRHKITKRGQNVTFRCDPISEHNRLYWYRQTLGQGPEFLTYFQNEAQLEKSRLLSDRFSAERPKGSFSTLEIQRTEQGDSAMYLCASSQGANLNTEAFFGQGTRLTVV.

This clone was seen once. The J gene is TRBJ2-4, the V gene TRBV7-8, with 12 bases lining up with TRBD2. CDR3 size: 19 residues. In germline, CDR1 is SGHVS, CDR2 FQNEAQ. V trimming: 5 bases; J trimming: 2 bases; junction bases outside the gene matches: 13. CDR3 loop: CASSPGTSGFVGTKNIQYF. DNA of the CDR3: TGTGCCAGCAGCCCCGGGACTAGCGGGTTTGTCGGGACCAAAAACATTCAGTACTTC.

This rearrangement joins TRBV5-1 to TRBJ1-2, with a possible D match to TRBD1 (6 bases). V lost 0 bases, J lost 5 bases, and 11 bases lay in between. This CDR3 contains 14 residues. Germline CDR1 SGHRS, CDR2 YFSETQ. CDR3 loop: CASSLAQGIYGYTF. DNA of the CDR3: TGCGCCAGCAGCTTGGCCCAGGGGATTTATGGCTACACCTTC.

The CDR3 region is CASSLDRVNQPQHF. In nucleotides, the CDR3 is TGTGCCAGCAGCTTAGACAGGGTCAATCAGCCCCAGCATTTT. The V and J genes are TRBV7-9 and TRBJ1-5, with a tentative D call TRBD1 (6 bases). The CDR3 spans 14 residues. V shed 1 base and J shed 3 bases, with 7 bases lying between them. Germline V gives CDR1 SEHNR, CDR2 FQNEAQ (reference sequence).

The genes are TRBV6-6 and TRBJ2-2, with 12 bases that match TRBD2. V was pared by 10 bases and J by 4 bases, with 10 bases of the junction left unmatched. Germline CDR1 and CDR2: MNHNY and SVGAGI (reference sequence). This CDR3 contains 16 residues. The CDR3 region is CAILRLAGDSTGELFF. The CDR3 bases are TGTGCCATCCTTAGACTAGCGGGAGATAGCACCGGGGAGCTGTTTTTT.